This paragraph reports one T cell receptor beta chain. The data stem from a study of PD-L1 blockade in urothelial cancer. At the level of the study: Starting in about 2014, patients were given atezolizumab (1,200 mg intravenously every 3 weeks). In the patient group, twenty-five of 29 were males with bladder-origin urothelial cancer. Samples of blood were analyzed 3 weeks (second dose) and 6 weeks after treatment start.

The time point denotes: pretreatment peripheral blood. Patients suffered from locally advanced or metastatic urothelial carcinoma. Generated by immunoSEQ multiplex PCR, the TCRdb table keeps only in-frame clones and is missing some. The data hold roughly 120,000 clones, with approximately 88% observed a single time. V dropped 5 bases and J dropped 6 bases, with 17 bases sitting between them. There are 15 residues in the CDR3. Germline lookup yields CDR1 SGHTA and CDR2 FQGNSA. The sequence was obtained from a man aged 45-60 years with urothelial cancer. This chain joins TRBV7-2 and TRBJ2-1, with TRBD1 as a possible D gene (5 bases). The specimen comprised PBMCs, sampled around atezolizumab (anti-PD-L1) treatment. In DNA, the CDR3 is TGTGCCAGCAGCCCTGGGGCTAGTCACGGCAATGAGCAGTTCTTC. Residues: CASSPGASHGNEQFF.